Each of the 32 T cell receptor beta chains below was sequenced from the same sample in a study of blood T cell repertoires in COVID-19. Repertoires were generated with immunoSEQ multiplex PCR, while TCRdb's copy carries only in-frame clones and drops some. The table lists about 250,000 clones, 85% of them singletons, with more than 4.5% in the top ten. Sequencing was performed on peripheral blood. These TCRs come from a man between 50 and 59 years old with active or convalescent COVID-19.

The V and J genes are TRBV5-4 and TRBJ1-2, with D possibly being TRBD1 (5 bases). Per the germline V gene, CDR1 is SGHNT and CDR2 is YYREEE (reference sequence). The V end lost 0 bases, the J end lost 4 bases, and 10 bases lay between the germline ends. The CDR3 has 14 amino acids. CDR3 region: CASSLAGDSYGYTF. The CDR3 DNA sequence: TGTGCCAGCAGCTTGGCGGGGGACTCCTATGGCTACACCTTC.

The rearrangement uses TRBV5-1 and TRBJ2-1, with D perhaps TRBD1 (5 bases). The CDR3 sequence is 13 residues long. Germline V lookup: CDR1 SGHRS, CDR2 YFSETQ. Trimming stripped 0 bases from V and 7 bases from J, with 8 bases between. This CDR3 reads CASSLASGNEQFF. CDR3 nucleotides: TGCGCCAGCAGCTTGGCCTCAGGGAATGAGCAGTTCTTC.

The DNA for the CDR3 is TGTGCCACCAGTGCCGGGTTCCCCTCCTATGGCTACACCTTC. The encoded protein is CATSAGFPSYGYTF. The V gene is TRBV24-1, the J gene TRBJ1-2, with D unclear. V was shortened by 5 bases and J by 4 bases, with 13 bases between the two germline ends. This CDR3 has 14 amino acids. Germline V gives CDR1 KGHDR, CDR2 SFDVKD.

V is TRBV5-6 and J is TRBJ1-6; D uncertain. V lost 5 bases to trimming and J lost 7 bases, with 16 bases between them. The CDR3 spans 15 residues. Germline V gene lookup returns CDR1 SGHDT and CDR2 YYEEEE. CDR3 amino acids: CASSYSGSPNSPLHF. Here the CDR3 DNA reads TGTGCCAGCAGTTATTCCGGGTCCCCGAATTCACCCCTCCACTTT.

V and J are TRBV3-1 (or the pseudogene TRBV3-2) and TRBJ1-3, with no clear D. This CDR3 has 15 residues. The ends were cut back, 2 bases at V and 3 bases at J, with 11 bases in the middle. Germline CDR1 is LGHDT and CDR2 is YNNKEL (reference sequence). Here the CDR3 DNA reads TGTGCCAGCAGCCAATTTCGGGGATTTGGAAACACCATATATTTT. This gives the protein CASSQFRGFGNTIYF.

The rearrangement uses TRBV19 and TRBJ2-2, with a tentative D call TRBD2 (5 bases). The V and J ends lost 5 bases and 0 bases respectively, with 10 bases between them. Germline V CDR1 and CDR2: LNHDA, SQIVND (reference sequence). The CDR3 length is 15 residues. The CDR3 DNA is TGTGCCAGTAGTCCCACTAGAACGAACACCGGGGAGCTGTTTTTT. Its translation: CASSPTRTNTGELFF.

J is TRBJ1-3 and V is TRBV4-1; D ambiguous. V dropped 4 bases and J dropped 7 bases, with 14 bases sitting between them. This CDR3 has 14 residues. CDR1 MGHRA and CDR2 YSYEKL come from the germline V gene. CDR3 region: CASSPTAPGNTIYF. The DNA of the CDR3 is TGCGCCAGCAGCCCGACCGCTCCCGGGAACACCATATATTTT.

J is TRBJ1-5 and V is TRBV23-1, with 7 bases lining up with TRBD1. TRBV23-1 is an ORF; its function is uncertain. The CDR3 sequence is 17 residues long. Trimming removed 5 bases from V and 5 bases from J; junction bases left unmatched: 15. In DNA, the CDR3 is TGCGCCAGCAGTAGGGAGACAGGGCTGAGGGCTTATCAGCCCCAGCATTTT. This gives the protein CASSRETGLRAYQPQHF.

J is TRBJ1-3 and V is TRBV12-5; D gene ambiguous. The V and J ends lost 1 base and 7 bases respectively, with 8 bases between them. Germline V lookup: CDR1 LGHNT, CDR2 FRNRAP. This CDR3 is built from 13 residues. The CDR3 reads CASGLGLSNTIYF. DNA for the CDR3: TGTGCTAGTGGTTTGGGACTCAGTAACACCATATATTTT.

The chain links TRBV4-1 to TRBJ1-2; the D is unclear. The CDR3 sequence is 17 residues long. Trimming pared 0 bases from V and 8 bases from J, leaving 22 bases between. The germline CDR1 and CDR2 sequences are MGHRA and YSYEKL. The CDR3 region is CASSQDDTRTLMWGYTF. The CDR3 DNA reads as TGCGCCAGCAGCCAAGACGATACACGGACTCTCATGTGGGGCTACACCTTC.

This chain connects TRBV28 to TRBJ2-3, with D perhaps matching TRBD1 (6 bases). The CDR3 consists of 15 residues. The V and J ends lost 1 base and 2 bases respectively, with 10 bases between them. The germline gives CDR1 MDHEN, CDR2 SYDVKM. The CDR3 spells CASSLSTGFTDTQYF. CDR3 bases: TGTGCCAGCAGTTTATCGACAGGCTTCACAGATACGCAGTATTTT.

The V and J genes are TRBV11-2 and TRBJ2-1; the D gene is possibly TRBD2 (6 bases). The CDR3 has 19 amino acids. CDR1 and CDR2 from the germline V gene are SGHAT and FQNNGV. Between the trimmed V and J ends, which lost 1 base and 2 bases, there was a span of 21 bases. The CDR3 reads CASSLVGTEGWAPYNEQFF. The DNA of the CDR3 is TGTGCCAGCAGCTTAGTCGGGACTGAAGGCTGGGCCCCCTACAATGAGCAGTTCTTC. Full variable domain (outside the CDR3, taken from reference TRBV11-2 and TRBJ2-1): EAGVAQSPRYKIIEKRQSVAFWCNPISGHATLYWYQQILGQGPKLLIQFQNNGVVDDSQLPKDRFSAERLKGVDSTLKIQPAKLEDSAVYLCASSLVGTEGWAPYNEQFFGPGTRLTVL.

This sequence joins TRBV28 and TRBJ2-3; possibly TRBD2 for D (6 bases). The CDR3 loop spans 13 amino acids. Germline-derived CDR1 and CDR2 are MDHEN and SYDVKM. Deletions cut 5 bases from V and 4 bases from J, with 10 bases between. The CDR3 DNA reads TGTGCCAGCAGTGTGACTAGTCCAGATACGCAGTATTTT. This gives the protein CASSVTSPDTQYF.

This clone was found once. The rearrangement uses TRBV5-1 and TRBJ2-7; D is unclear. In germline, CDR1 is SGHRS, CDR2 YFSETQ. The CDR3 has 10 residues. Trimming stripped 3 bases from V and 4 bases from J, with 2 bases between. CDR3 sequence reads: CASSSYEQYF. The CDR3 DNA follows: TGCGCCAGCAGCTCTTACGAGCAGTACTTC.

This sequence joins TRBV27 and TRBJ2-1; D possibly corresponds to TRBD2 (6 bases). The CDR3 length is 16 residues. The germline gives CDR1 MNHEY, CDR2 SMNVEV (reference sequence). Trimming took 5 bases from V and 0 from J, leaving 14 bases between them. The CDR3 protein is CASSPPSGRSYNEQFF. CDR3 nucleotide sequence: TGTGCCAGCAGTCCCCCAAGCGGGCGCTCCTACAATGAGCAGTTCTTC.

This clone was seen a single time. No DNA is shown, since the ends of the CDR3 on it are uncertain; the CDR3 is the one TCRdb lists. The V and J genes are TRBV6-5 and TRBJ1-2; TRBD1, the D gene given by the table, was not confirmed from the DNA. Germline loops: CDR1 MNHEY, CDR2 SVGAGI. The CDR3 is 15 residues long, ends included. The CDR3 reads CASNWGRGTEQGSTF.

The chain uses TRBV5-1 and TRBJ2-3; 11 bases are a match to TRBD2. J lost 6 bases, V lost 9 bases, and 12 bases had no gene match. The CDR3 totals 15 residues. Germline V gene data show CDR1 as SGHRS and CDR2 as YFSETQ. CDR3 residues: CATKTSGTPMDTQYF. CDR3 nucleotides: TGCGCCACCAAGACTAGCGGGACACCTATGGATACGCAGTATTTT.

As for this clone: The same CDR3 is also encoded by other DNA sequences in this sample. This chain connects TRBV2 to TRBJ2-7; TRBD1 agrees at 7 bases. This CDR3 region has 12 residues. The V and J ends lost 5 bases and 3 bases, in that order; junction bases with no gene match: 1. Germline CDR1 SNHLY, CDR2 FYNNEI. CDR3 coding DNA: TGTGCCAGCAGTTCAGGGGGCTACGAGCAGTACTTC. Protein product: CASSSGGYEQYF.

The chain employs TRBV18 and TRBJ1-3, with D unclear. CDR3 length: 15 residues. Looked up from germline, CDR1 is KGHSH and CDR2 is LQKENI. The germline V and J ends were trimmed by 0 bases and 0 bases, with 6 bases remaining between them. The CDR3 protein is CASSPPSGSGNTIYF. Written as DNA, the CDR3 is TGTGCCAGCTCACCACCGTCGGGCTCTGGAAACACCATATATTTT.

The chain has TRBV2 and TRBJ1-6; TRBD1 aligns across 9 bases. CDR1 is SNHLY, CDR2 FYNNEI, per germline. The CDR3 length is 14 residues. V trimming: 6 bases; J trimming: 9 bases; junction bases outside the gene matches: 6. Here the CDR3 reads CASSQGQGSSPLHF. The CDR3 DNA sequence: TGTGCCAGCAGCCAGGGACAGGGTAGTTCACCCCTCCACTTT.

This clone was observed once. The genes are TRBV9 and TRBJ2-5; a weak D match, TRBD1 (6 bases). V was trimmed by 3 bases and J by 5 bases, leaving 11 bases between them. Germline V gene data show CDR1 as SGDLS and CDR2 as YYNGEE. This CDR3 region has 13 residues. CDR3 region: CASSAWTEETQYF. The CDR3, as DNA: TGTGCCAGCAGCGCTTGGACAGAGGAGACCCAGTACTTC.

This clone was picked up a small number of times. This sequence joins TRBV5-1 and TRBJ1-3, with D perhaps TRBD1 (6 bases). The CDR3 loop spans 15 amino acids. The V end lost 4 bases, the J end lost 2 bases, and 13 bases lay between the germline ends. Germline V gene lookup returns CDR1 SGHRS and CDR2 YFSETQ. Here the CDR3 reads CASSRGQPAGNTIYF. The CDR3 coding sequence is TGCGCCAGCAGCCGCGGACAGCCGGCTGGAAACACCATATATTTT.

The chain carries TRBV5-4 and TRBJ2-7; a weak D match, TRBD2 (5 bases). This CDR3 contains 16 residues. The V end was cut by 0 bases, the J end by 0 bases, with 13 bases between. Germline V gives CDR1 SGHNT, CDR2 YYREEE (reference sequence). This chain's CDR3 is CASSLAPGSYSYEQYF. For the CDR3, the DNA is TGTGCCAGCAGCTTGGCCCCGGGGTCTTACTCCTACGAGCAGTACTTC.

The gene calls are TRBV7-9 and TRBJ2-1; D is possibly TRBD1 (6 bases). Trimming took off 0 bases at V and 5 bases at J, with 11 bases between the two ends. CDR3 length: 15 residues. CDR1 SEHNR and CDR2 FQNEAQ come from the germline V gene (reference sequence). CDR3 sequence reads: CASSLAQGWDNEQFF. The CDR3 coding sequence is TGTGCCAGCAGCTTAGCGCAGGGGTGGGACAATGAGCAGTTCTTC. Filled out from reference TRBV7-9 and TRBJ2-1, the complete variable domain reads DTGVSQNPRHKITKRGQNVTFRCDPISEHNRLYWYRQTLGQGPEFLTYFQNEAQLEKSRLLSDRFSAERPKGSFSTLEIQRTEQGDSAMYLCASSLAQGWDNEQFFGPGTRLTVL.

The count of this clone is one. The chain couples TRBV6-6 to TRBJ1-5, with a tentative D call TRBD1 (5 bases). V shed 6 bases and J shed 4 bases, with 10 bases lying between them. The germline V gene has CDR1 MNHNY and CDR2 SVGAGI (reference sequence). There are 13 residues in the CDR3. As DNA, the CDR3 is TGTGCCAGCAGCTCTAGACAGAATCAGCCCCAGCATTTT. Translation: CASSSRQNQPQHF.

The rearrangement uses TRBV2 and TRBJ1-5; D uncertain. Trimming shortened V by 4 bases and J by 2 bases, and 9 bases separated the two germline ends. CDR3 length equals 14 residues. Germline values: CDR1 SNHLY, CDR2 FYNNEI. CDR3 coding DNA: TGTGCCAGCAGTGTCGGGGAAGGCAATCAGCCCCAGCATTTT. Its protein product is CASSVGEGNQPQHF. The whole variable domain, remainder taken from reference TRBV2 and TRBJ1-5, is EPEVTQTPSHQVTQMGQEVILRCVPISNHLYFYWYRQILGQKVEFLVSFYNNEISEKSEIFDDQFSVERPDGSNFTLKIRSTKLEDSAMYFCASSVGEGNQPQHFGDGTRLSIL.

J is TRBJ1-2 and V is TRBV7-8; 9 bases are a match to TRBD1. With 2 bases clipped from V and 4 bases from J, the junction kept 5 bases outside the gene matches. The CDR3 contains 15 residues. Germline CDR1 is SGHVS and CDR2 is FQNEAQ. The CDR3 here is CASSLPSTGGYGYTF. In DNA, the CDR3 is TGTGCCAGCAGCTTACCCTCGACAGGGGGCTATGGCTACACCTTC.

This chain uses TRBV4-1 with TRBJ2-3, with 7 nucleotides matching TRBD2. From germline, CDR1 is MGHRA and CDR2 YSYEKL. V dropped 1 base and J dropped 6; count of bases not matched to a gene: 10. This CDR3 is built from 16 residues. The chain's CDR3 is CASSQGWTSRIDTQYF. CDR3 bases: TGCGCCAGCAGCCAAGGTTGGACTAGTAGGATCGATACGCAGTATTTT.

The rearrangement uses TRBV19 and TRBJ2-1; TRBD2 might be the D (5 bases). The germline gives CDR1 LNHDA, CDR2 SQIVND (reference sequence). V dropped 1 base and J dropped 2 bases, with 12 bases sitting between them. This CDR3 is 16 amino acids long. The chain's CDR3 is CASSIGLLAPYNEQFF. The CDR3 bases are TGTGCCAGTAGTATAGGTCTTTTAGCGCCCTACAATGAGCAGTTCTTC.

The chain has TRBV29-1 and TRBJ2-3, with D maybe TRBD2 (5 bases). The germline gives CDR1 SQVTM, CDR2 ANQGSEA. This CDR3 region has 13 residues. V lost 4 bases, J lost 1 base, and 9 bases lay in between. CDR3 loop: CSVVPAGTDTQYF. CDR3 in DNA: TGCAGCGTTGTCCCAGCGGGCACAGATACGCAGTATTTT.

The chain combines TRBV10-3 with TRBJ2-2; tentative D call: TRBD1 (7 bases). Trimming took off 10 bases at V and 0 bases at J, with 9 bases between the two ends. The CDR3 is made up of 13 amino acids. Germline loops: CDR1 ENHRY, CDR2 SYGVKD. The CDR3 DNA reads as TGTGCCAGCGGGACAGCGAACACCGGGGAGCTGTTTTTT. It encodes CASGTANTGELFF.

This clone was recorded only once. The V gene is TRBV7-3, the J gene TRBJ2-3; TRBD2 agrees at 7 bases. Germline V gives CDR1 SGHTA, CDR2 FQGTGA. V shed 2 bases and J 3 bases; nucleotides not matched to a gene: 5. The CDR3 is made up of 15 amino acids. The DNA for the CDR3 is TGTGCCAGCAGCTTACGCGGGAGTACGACAGATACGCAGTATTTT. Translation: CASSLRGSTTDTQYF.